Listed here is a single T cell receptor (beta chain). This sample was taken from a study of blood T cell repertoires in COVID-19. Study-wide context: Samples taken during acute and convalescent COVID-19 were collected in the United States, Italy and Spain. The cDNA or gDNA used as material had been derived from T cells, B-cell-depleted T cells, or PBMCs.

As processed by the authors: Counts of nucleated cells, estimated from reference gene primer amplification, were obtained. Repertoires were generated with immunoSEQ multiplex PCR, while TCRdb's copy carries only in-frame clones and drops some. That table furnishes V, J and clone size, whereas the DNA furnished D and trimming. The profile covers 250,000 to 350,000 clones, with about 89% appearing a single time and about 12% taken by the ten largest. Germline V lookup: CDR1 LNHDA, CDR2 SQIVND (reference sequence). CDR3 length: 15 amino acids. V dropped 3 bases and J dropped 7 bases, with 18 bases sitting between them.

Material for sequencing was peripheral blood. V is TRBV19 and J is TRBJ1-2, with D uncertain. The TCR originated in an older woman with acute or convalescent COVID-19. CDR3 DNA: TGTGCCAGTAGTATTTCGAGTGGTGCCTTAAGTGGCTACACCTTC. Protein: CASSISSGALSGYTF.